This paragraph covers one T cell receptor beta chain sequence. There is no known antigen for this receptor. Base qualities were left out, and no much larger clone turns up one base away. TCR CDR3 regions were amplified from genomic DNA by multiplex PCR using the deep immunoSEQ assay. Extracted genomic DNA from each cell subset was spread evenly across all wells of several immunoSEQ 96-well plates, with each plate serving as a replicate. For sorted subsets, each replicate PCR was loaded with approximately 190 ng genomic DNA, equivalent to 30,000 to 35,000 T cell genomes. Purified libraries were quantified with a Qubit 3.0 fluorometer, sized on a Bioanalyzer 2100, and re-quantified with the KAPA Library Quantification kit. Each immunoSEQ 96-well plate was sequenced on its own single-read 150-cycle Illumina NextSeq 550 flow cell. Per the original workflow: Because only junctional sequences without quality scores were contained in the immunoSEQ output, filtering matching that applied to full-length reads could not be performed. To assign V/J genes and CDR3, sequences were annotated against IMGT germline references using PyIR, a Python wrapper for IgBLAST v1.9. Reads were filtered out if the reads had weak V/J assignments (E-value above 1e-6), no CDR3, stop codons, out-of-frame junctions, or ambiguous translated residues. V3J clonotypes were defined as sequences sharing the same inferred V gene, J gene, and CDR3 amino acid sequence. Percentage overlap between repertoires was computed as shared unique clonotypes divided by the size of the smaller repertoire. Repertoire richness was assessed with RTK rarefaction, the Chao1 estimator, and Recon v2.1 estimates of unobserved clonotypes. Generation probabilities for all TCRbeta clonotypes obtained by the gDNA method from several donors were computed using OLGA. The immuneACCESS repertoire file appears here via TCRdb, limited to in-frame rearrangements. These files lack a portion of the clones; in checked studies, under half of the deficit traces to unresolved V genes, and the cause of the others is not known. V, J and clone size are taken as reported in that table, and D and trimming were inferred from the DNA itself. This sample lists approximately 980,000 clones; about three quarters were detected once. The ten largest clones capture roughly 1.5% of the sample.

V and J are trimmed by 6 bases and 4 bases, and the gene matches miss 9 bases of the junction. CDR1 MNHEY and CDR2 SMNVEV are derived from the germline V gene (reference sequence). From the cysteine through the phenylalanine, the CDR3 covers 16 amino acids. Just CDR3 DNA is preserved here, 48 bases in frame from base 1. The data are from a study of shared clonotypes between healthy human individuals (dated by TCRdb to between 2020 and 2021). The study in broad terms: A couple of women and three men aged 18 to 49 years were included in the cohort. For each donor, three plates each were used for CD4 naive and CD4 memory, two plates were used for CD8 naive, and one plate was used for CD8 memory. To estimate repertoire size and how much clonotypes are shared between individuals, the study performed deep sequencing of blood TCR repertoires from roughly five healthy adults. Libraries were prepared and TCR repertoires were sequenced by different laboratories using diverse techniques, in order to increase sequencing depth and limit assay-specific biases. Each donor's leukapheresis produced roughly between about 0.9 and 9.5 billion PBMCs.

Results and caveats for the whole study, not just this receptor: Naive subsets generally had larger estimated clonotype richness than memory subsets. Clonotypes shared by all four sorted-subset donors showed higher generation probabilities than non-shared clonotypes. Rarefaction of sorted-subset datasets indicated incomplete sequencing despite the large sequencing depth. The small number of donors limited the genetic and exposure-history diversity represented. Pairwise subsampling led to the expectation that sequencing depth would affect the degree of clonotype sharing among donors. Across a few donors, roughly 5.1% of naive CD4, approximately 3.6% of naive CD8, 2.3% of memory CD4, and under 0.45% of memory CD8 clonotypes were shared. Only blood was sampled, and tissue TCR repertoires likely differ from those in blood.

Healthy HIV-negative adults with no recently reported acute infections or vaccinations were included as donors. Every donor was a Caucasian adult residing in Nashville, Tennessee, USA. Magnetic negative selection was used to enrich CD4+ T cells, after which naive cells were positively selected on CD45RA and the negative fraction became the memory subset. After blood collection by leukapheresis, PBMCs were isolated using Ficoll-Histopaque density gradient centrifugation and then cryopreserved in the vapor phase of liquid nitrogen. Analytical flow cytometry was used to check the purity and quantity of each magnetically sorted T cell population. From each sorted fraction, genomic DNA was isolated and quantified by UV absorbance on a Nanodrop 2000c.

The V and J genes are TRBV27 and TRBJ1-6; 7 bases in the middle match TRBD1. Source material: memory CD4+ T cells sorted from blood. This specimen's cell subset or site label, per the study, means: CD45RA-negative fraction. The sequence was obtained from a man aged 18-30 years in good health. This receptor has the CDR3 CASRSRGQSYNSPLHF. The bases read TGTGCCAGCAGATCAAGGGGACAGTCGTATAATTCACCCCTCCACTTT.